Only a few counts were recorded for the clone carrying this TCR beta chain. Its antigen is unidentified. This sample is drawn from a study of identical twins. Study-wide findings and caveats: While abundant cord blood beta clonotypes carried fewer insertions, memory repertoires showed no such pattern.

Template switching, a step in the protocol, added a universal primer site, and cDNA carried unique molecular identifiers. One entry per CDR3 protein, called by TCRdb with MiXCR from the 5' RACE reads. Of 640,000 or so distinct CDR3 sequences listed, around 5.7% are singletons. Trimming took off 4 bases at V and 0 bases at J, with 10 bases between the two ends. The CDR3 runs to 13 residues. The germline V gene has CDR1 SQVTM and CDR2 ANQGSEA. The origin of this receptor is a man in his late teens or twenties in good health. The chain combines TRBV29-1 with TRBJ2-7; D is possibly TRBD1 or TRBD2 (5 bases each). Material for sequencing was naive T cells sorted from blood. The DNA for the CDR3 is TGCAGCGTTGCGGGGCGGGCCTCCTACGAGCAGTACTTC. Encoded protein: CSVAGRASYEQYF.